These 16 T cell receptor beta chains originate from one sample sequenced in a study of vaccination effects on CD4 cells after COVID-19. These receptors have no known antigen. TCRdb keeps only in-frame clones here, not all; method: immunoSEQ multiplex PCR. The sample holds about 66,000 clones; around 70% are singletons and the top ten take about 2%. CD4+ T cells were isolated after around 10 days of culture. Each participant was given two doses of one vaccine (BNT162b2 or mRNA-1273). The material was CD4+ T cells from PBMCs cultured without peptide, obtained after COVID-19 vaccination. These receptors were collected from a human donor who received a COVID-19 vaccine.

This chain links TRBV6-5 with TRBJ1-2; unclear D gene. CDR3 length equals 14 residues. CDR1 is MNHEY, CDR2 SVGAGI, per germline. V was shortened by 8 bases and J by 5 bases, with 18 bases between the two germline ends. The CDR3 sequence: CASLSPPDNYGYTF. The CDR3 DNA follows: TGTGCCAGCCTAAGTCCCCCCGACAATTATGGCTACACCTTC.

The V and J genes are TRBV7-3 and TRBJ2-2, with no clear D. The length of the CDR3 is 13 residues. Germline values: CDR1 SGHTA, CDR2 FQGTGA. V lost 1 base and J lost 7, with 7 bases in between. The CDR3 sequence: CASSLNTDGELFF. As DNA, the CDR3 is TGTGCCAGCAGCTTAAATACTGACGGGGAGCTGTTTTTT.

This rearrangement joins TRBV2 to TRBJ2-4; 10 bases align to TRBD1. Germline CDR1 is SNHLY and CDR2 is FYNNEI. Unmatched junction bases numbered 2, after V lost 4 bases and J lost 8 bases. This CDR3 region has 13 residues. The CDR3 sequence: CASSVGTGDIQYF. CDR3 in DNA: TGTGCCAGCAGTGTCGGGACAGGGGACATTCAGTACTTC.

This clone was seen once. This sequence joins TRBV6-5 and TRBJ1-2, with 10 nucleotides matching TRBD1. The CDR3 has 14 amino acids. V shed 4 bases and J 7 bases; nucleotides not matched to a gene: 6. CDR1 is MNHEY, CDR2 SVGAGI, per germline. CDR3 in amino acids: CASSLTGGERGYTF. CDR3 DNA sequence: TGTGCCAGCAGTTTGACAGGGGGCGAACGTGGCTACACCTTC.

This sequence joins TRBV4-1 and TRBJ2-3; TRBD2 aligns across 8 bases. With 6 bases clipped from V and 2 bases from J, the junction kept 22 bases outside the gene matches. CDR1 is MGHRA, CDR2 YSYEKL, per germline. This CDR3 has 20 residues. The CDR3 region has the DNA TGCGCCAGCAGACATTCCCCAAGACGGGGGGGCCCACCCCACACAGATACGCAGTATTTT. Its translation: CASRHSPRRGGPPHTDTQYF.

This chain links TRBV10-1 with TRBJ1-2; 8 nucleotides align to TRBD1. The CDR3 totals 13 residues. Germline-derived CDR1 and CDR2 are WNHNN and SYGVQD (reference sequence). V lost 5 bases and J lost 4; bases outside the gene matches: 3. The CDR3 DNA reads as TGCGCCAGCAGTTCGGACAGGGCCTATGGCTACACCTTC. Translation gives CASSSDRAYGYTF.

The chain joins TRBV5-8 to TRBJ1-2; 7 bases align to TRBD1. V gave up 4 bases and J gave up 9 bases; unmatched junction bases: 12. CDR1 SGHTS and CDR2 YDEGEE come from the germline V gene. This CDR3 region has 14 residues. The DNA of the CDR3 is TGTGCCAGCAGCAAGATGTACAGGGGAGGAAGCTACACCTTC. Its translation is CASSKMYRGGSYTF.

The chain has TRBV24-1 and TRBJ2-5; TRBD1 matches at 10 bases. The germline CDR1 and CDR2 sequences are KGHDR and SFDVKD. The CDR3 covers 15 residues. V was clipped by 8 bases and J by 2 bases; unmatched bases: 7. Here the CDR3 reads CATTGTGVDQETQYF. The DNA of the CDR3 is TGTGCCACCACAGGGACAGGGGTCGATCAAGAGACCCAGTACTTC.

The rearrangement uses TRBV10-1 and TRBJ1-5; D is undetermined. This CDR3 region has 13 residues. The V gene lost 0 bases and the J gene lost 5 bases, with 5 bases spanning the gap. CDR1 and CDR2 (germline): WNHNN, SYGVQD (reference sequence). CDR3 nucleotide sequence: TGCGCCAGCAGTGAGTCGGTGGATCAGCCCCAGCATTTT. It encodes CASSESVDQPQHF.

Only one count was recorded for this clone. The CDR3 DNA reads as TGTGCCAGCAGTTACGGGGGGCCAAGCTCCTACAATGAGCAGTTCTTC. Amino acids: CASSYGGPSSYNEQFF. The J gene is TRBJ2-1, the V gene TRBV27; D is possibly TRBD2 (7 bases). CDR1 is MNHEY, CDR2 SMNVEV, per germline (reference sequence). V was trimmed by 4 bases and J by 0 bases, leaving 13 bases between them. This CDR3 spans 16 amino acids.

The chain joins TRBV30 to TRBJ1-1; D call uncertain. Trimming pared 0 bases from V and 4 bases from J, leaving 3 bases between. This CDR3 region has 11 residues. Looked up from germline, CDR1 is GTSNPN and CDR2 is SVGIG (reference sequence). The DNA of the CDR3 is TGTGCCTGGAGTGTACCCACTGAAGCTTTCTTT. Protein product: CAWSVPTEAFF.

For the CDR3, the DNA is TGCGCCAGCAGCCTGGGCAGGGGGCAAGAGACCCAGTACTTC. It encodes CASSLGRGQETQYF. This chain connects TRBV5-1 to TRBJ2-5, with TRBD1 matching over 7 bases. The length of the CDR3 is 14 residues. V gave up 4 bases and J gave up 2 bases; unmatched junction bases: 5. CDR1 and CDR2 from the germline V gene are SGHRS and YFSETQ.

The chain recombines TRBV19 with TRBJ2-2, with 9 bases lining up with TRBD1. The germline V gene encodes CDR1 LNHDA and CDR2 SQIVND (reference sequence). This CDR3 has 16 residues. V was pared by 7 bases and J by 0 bases, with 6 bases of the junction left unmatched. The CDR3: CASKGQGMANTGELFF. The DNA of the CDR3 is TGTGCCAGTAAGGGACAGGGCATGGCGAACACCGGGGAGCTGTTTTTT.

V usage is TRBV5-1 and J usage is TRBJ1-3; 8 nucleotides line up with TRBD1. The CDR3 is made up of 18 amino acids. Germline loops: CDR1 SGHRS, CDR2 YFSETQ. V dropped 2 bases and J dropped 0; count of bases not matched to a gene: 10. CDR3 DNA sequence: TGCGCCAGCAGCTTTAGTACCGGGACAGGATCCTCTGGAAACACCATATATTTT. This gives the protein CASSFSTGTGSSGNTIYF.

The J gene is TRBJ2-7, the V gene TRBV7-8; TRBD1 is a possible D gene (6 bases). Looked up from germline, CDR1 is SGHVS and CDR2 is FQNEAQ. The CDR3 consists of 14 residues. V lost 2 bases and J lost 2, with 10 bases in between. CDR3 region: CASSLRDKAYEQYV. For the CDR3, the DNA is TGTGCCAGCAGCTTACGGGACAAAGCCTACGAGCAGTACGTC.

V gene TRBV11-1 combines with J gene TRBJ1-1; D perhaps matches TRBD1 (5 bases). The CDR3 sequence is 12 residues long. Deletions cut 10 bases from V and 3 bases from J, with 12 bases between. Germline V gives CDR1 SGHAT, CDR2 FQDESV (reference sequence). The CDR3 DNA follows: TGTGCCACCCACTGGGGGTACACTGAAGCTTTCTTT. Protein product: CATHWGYTEAFF.